This T cell receptor beta chain is drawn from a study of blood T cells in healthy people across ages. Study-level information: In model experiments, template switching was able to capture about one barcoded beta molecule for every two T cells that were present. Findings of the study overall: Relative to aged donors, long-lived donors carried more naive CD4+ cells and displayed higher diversity.

The donors, all healthy, were Caucasians living in Russia, aged about 6 to 100. As for this clonotype: Its cognate antigen is unknown.

The germline V and J ends were trimmed by 1 base and 11 bases, with 17 bases remaining between them. The CDR3 covers 14 residues. Germline V lookup: CDR1 SGHTA, CDR2 FQGTGA. Then a second PCR, running about 6 to 12 cycles, was carried out with a sample-barcoded 5' primer and a J-beta primer mix. TCRdb re-analysed the 5' RACE reads in MiXCR, keeping a single row per CDR3 protein. Seen here are about 780,000 distinct CDR3 sequences, around 50% observed once, and the top ten hold around 18%. Specimen: blood. V usage is TRBV7-3 and J usage is TRBJ2-5; D may be TRBD1 (5 bases). This TCR was sampled from a man older than 75 in good health. CDR3 DNA: TGTGCCAGCAGCTTAAGTCAGGGAAACAATGAGCAGTACTTC. It is translated as CASSLSQGNNEQYF.